The T cell receptor beta chain described here comes from a study of cytomegalovirus exposure and HLA in healthy donors. Across the study: Most donors, roughly 77% of over 350 genotyped, fell in the Caucasian-associated ancestry cluster.

Study-wide points: Relative to the roughly 700-donor mean, N-insertions were reportedly fewer in an Asian-associated ancestry cluster in a later analysis.

The CDR3 extends over 15 amino acids. The germline CDR1 and CDR2 sequences are MNHEY and SMNVEV (reference sequence). Trimming removed 2 bases at V and 0 bases at J, with 8 bases between. Both 60 Vbeta primers and 13 Jbeta primers went into the PCR. Here immunoSEQ multiplex PCR was the method, and the copy in TCRdb shows in-frame clones only, minus some. The sample consists of some 110,000 clones, approximately 14% of them appearing once. This clone was observed a few times. The antigen remains undetermined. V and J are TRBV27 and TRBJ2-1; D unclear. The sample taken for sequencing was PBMCs. The sequence was obtained from a female donor in good health and CMV-seronegative. Here the CDR3 DNA reads TGTGCCAGCAGTTTAGGGCCATACTCCTACAATGAGCAGTTCTTC. It is translated as CASSLGPYSYNEQFF.